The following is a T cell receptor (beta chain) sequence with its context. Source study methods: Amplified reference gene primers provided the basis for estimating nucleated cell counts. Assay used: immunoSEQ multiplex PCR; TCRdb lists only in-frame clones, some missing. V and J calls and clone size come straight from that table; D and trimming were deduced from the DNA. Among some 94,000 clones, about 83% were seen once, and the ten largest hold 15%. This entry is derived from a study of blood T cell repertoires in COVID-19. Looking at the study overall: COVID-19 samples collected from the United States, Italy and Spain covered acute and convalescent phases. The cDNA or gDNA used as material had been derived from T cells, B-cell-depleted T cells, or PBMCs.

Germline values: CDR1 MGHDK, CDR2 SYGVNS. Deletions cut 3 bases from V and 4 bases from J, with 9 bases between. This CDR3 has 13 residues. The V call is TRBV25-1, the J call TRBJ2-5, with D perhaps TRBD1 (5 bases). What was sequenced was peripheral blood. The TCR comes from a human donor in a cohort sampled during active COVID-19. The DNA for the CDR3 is TGTGCCAGCAGTGACCCAGGGATAGAGACCCAGTACTTC. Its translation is CASSDPGIETQYF.